This entry concerns a single T cell receptor beta chain. This entry is derived from a study of blood T cells in healthy people across ages. Trimming took 3 bases from V and 9 from J; bases not matched to a gene: 12. CDR1 is DFQATT and CDR2 is SNEGSKA in the germline V gene (reference sequence). The CDR3 runs 15 residues. Total RNA, at least 5 micrograms per sample, came from PBMCs. A sample-barcoded 5' primer and a J-beta primer mix were used in a second PCR of roughly 6 to 11 cycles. Each cDNA molecule received a tag from a template-switch adaptor that had 12 random nucleotides. At least 2.5 million CDR3-containing paired-end reads were obtained per sample. From the 5' RACE reads, TCRdb called clonotypes with MiXCR, one entry per CDR3 protein. This table holds roughly 730,000 distinct CDR3 sequences, approximately 60% found once.

The receptor was derived from a man aged 40-55 years in good health. This chain joins TRBV20-1 and TRBJ2-1; 9 nucleotides line up with TRBD1. Sequenced sample: blood. The CDR3: CSASDLKQGAAEQFF. In nucleotides, the CDR3 is TGCAGTGCTAGTGACCTTAAACAGGGGGCGGCTGAGCAGTTCTTC.